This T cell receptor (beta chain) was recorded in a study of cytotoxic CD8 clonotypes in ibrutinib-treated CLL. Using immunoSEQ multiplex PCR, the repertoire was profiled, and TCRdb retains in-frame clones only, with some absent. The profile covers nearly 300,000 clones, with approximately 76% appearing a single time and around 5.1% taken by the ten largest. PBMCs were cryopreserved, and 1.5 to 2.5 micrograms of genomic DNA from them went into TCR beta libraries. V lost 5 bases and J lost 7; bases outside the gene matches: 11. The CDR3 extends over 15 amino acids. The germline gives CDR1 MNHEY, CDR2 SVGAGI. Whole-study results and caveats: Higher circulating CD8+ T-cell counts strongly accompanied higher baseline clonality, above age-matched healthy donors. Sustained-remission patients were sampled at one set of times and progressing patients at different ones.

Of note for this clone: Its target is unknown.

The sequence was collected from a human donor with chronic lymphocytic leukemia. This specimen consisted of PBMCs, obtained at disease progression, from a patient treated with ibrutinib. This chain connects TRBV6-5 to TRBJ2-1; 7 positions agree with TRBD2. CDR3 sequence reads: CASSPSSGGSNEQFF. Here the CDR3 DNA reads TGTGCCAGCAGTCCCTCCTCCGGGGGGTCTAATGAGCAGTTCTTC.